This is a list of T cell receptor beta chains from one sample in a study of cytomegalovirus exposure and HLA in healthy donors. The table came from immunoSEQ multiplex PCR; TCRdb's copy has only in-frame clones and leaves some out. The sample has some 170,000 clones, about 80% seen once. Sequencing was done on a sample of PBMCs. The receptor set was obtained from a man aged 30 to 39 in good health and CMV-seronegative. Each CDR3 is given with its conserved first and last residue.

>TRBV28|TRBJ2-7
CASSFAGQSSYEQYF
>TRBV10-1|TRBJ1-4
CASSAGAGANEKLFF
>TRBV6-5|TRBJ1-1
CASTPGQGRTFF
>TRBV7-6|TRBJ2-1
CASSLARGGLEQFF
>TRBV29-1|TRBJ1-1
CSVAGGWTEAFF
>TRBV30|TRBJ2-7
CAWSVDARDSYEQYF
>TRBV27|TRBJ2-7
CASSFENRVRGEQYF
>TRBV7-9|TRBJ2-1
CASSLYFGGGGTYNEQFF
>TRBV27|TRBJ1-1
CASAERGRWAEAFF
>TRBV6-1|TRBJ2-3
CASSENSGRATDTQYF
>TRBV7-3|TRBJ2-7
CASSFAGAPPHEQYF
>TRBV11-3|TRBJ2-3
CASSLDRGDTQYF
>TRBV28|TRBJ2-7
CASSSPLDRAYEQYF
>TRBV5-6|TRBJ2-1
CASSSQREQFF
>TRBV29-1|TRBJ1-1
CSVGDSPNTEAFF
>TRBV5-5|TRBJ1-1
CASSLVDRGDHREAFF
>TRBV30|TRBJ1-5
CAWSTQGNQPQHF
>TRBV28|TRBJ2-7
CASSLRQYEQYF
>TRBV27|TRBJ1-5
CASRRTVGQPQHF
>TRBV30|TRBJ2-3
CAWGGTTQYF
>TRBV6-1|TRBJ1-3
CASSEQGGFEENTIYF
>TRBV5-1|TRBJ1-3
CASSLGTWLRSSGNTIYF
>TRBV15|TRBJ1-1
CATRPAGDTEAFF
>TRBV28|TRBJ2-6
CATPTAGANVLTF
>TRBV28|TRBJ2-5
CASSHYSGVPREETQYF
>TRBV6-6|TRBJ2-7
CASSSSGYYEQYF
>TRBV2|TRBJ2-7
CASSNSPSYEQYF
>TRBV5-1|TRBJ1-1
CASSLAGGPGTEAFF
>TRBV9|TRBJ2-7
CASSVTGNPIYEQYF
>TRBV5-1|TRBJ2-7
CASSLRSSYEQYF
>TRBV4-3|TRBJ2-3
CASSRQTSGAYTQYF
>TRBV2|TRBJ2-7
CASRAGRGITYEQYF
>TRBV5-1|TRBJ1-2
CASSPVDRGKILNYGYTF